Detailed here is one T cell receptor beta chain. These data are taken from a study of T cell changes during pregnancy in multiple sclerosis. Germline-derived CDR1 and CDR2 are MNHEY and SVGAGI. V was pared by 7 bases and J by 5 bases, with 9 bases between. This CDR3 has 11 residues. Sequencing was performed with immunoSEQ multiplex PCR; in TCRdb, only in-frame clones are kept and a portion is missing. The sample yields around 40,000 clones, roughly nine tenths seen once. V usage is TRBV6-5 and J usage is TRBJ2-7; weak D call: TRBD1 (6 bases). This clonotype was sampled from a female donor in good health, enrolled as a control in a pregnancy study. The sample was CD4+ T cells from peripheral blood mononuclear cells, taken after pregnancy. The CDR3 region has the DNA TGTGCCAGCAACAGGGAACACGAGCAGTACTTC. It yields the protein CASNREHEQYF.